Each of the 8 T cell receptor beta chains below was sequenced from the same sample in a study of blood T cell repertoires in COVID-19. Assay used: immunoSEQ multiplex PCR; TCRdb lists only in-frame clones, some missing. The table includes over 90,000 clones, 90% detected once. The sample taken for sequencing was peripheral blood. These receptors came from a man aged 45 to 65 with acute or convalescent COVID-19.

The chain carries TRBV18 and TRBJ2-7; D may be TRBD1 (6 bases). Germline loops: CDR1 KGHSH, CDR2 LQKENI. Trimming removed 0 bases at V and 4 bases at J, with 10 bases between. This CDR3 has 14 amino acids. CDR3 in amino acids: CASSPPDRLYEQYF. Written as DNA, the CDR3 is TGTGCCAGCTCACCACCTGACAGGTTATACGAGCAGTACTTC.

The gene calls are TRBV10-2 and TRBJ2-7; TRBD1 matches at 7 bases. Germline V gives CDR1 WSHSY, CDR2 SAAADI. The trim removed 6 bases at V and 0 bases at J, leaving 5 bases unmatched. CDR3 size: 14 residues. The CDR3 here is CASSRTGDSYEQYF. The CDR3 region has the DNA TGCGCCAGCAGCCGGACAGGCGACTCCTACGAGCAGTACTTC.

The DNA of the CDR3 is TGTGCCAGCAGCACCGGGACAGGGAGAAACACTGAAGCTTTCTTT. Protein sequence: CASSTGTGRNTEAFF. This chain uses TRBV9 with TRBJ1-1; 9 positions agree with TRBD1. Germline V gives CDR1 SGDLS, CDR2 YYNGEE. The CDR3 loop spans 15 amino acids. After removal of 4 bases from V and 2 bases from J, the junction contained 6 bases not matched to a gene. Together with reference TRBV9 and TRBJ1-1, the CDR3 gives the full variable domain: DSGVTQTPKHLITATGQRVTLRCSPRSGDLSVYWYQQSLDQGLQFLIQYYNGEERAKGNILERFSAQQFPDLHSELNLSSLELGDSALYFCASSTGTGRNTEAFFGQGTRLTVV.

This chain links TRBV18 with TRBJ1-2; D is perhaps TRBD1 (6 bases). This CDR3 has 14 amino acids. Trimming left V 6 bases short and J 5 bases short, with 16 bases between. The germline V gene has CDR1 KGHSH and CDR2 LQKENI. In DNA, the CDR3 is TGTGCCAGCTCCGTGGGACAAGGAGTTTATGGCTACACCTTC. Translating gives CASSVGQGVYGYTF.

The chain recombines TRBV7-2 with TRBJ1-2; no clear D gene. CDR1 and CDR2 (germline): SGHTA, FQGNSA. V was pared by 3 bases and J by 3 bases, with 8 bases between. This CDR3 is built from 13 residues. DNA of the CDR3: TGTGCCAGCAGCTTGGGAGGATACTATGGCTACACCTTC. This encodes CASSLGGYYGYTF. The full variable domain, rest sourced from reference TRBV7-2 and TRBJ1-2, is GAGVSQSPSNKVTEKGKDVELRCDPISGHTALYWYRQSLGQGLEFLIYFQGNSAPDKSGLPSDRFSAERTGGSVSTLTIQRTQQEDSAVYLCASSLGGYYGYTFGSGTRLTVV.

The V gene is TRBV24-1, the J gene TRBJ2-7, with TRBD2 matching 9 bases. The CDR3 is made up of 15 amino acids. The V gene end was trimmed by 4 bases and the J gene end by 1 base; junction bases not matched to a gene: 4. Looked up from germline, CDR1 is KGHDR and CDR2 is SFDVKD. The CDR3 spells CATSDSTSGSYEQYF. CDR3 nucleotide sequence: TGTGCCACCAGTGACTCGACTAGCGGTTCCTACGAGCAGTACTTC.

The chain couples TRBV12-3 or TRBV12-4 to TRBJ2-7, with D hard to call. The CDR3 sequence is 11 residues long. V shed 5 bases and J shed 8 bases, with 10 bases lying between them. CDR3 nucleotides: TGTGCCAGCAGTGAAGCTATGAAGCAGTACTTC. Translation: CASSEAMKQYF.

This sequence joins TRBV6-4 and TRBJ2-2; D may be TRBD1 (6 bases). Germline assignment: CDR1 MRHNA and CDR2 SNTAGT. This CDR3 is built from 16 residues. Trimming removed 6 bases from V and 8 bases from J, with 22 bases in between. For the CDR3, the DNA is TGTGCCAGCAGACCCGAGAGGGGGACCCCGACTGGGGAGCTGTTTTTT. Translation: CASRPERGTPTGELFF.